The 15 T cell receptor beta chains listed next were all sequenced from one sample in a study of T cells after yellow fever vaccination (dated by TCRdb to the late 2010s). The library relied on 5' RACE. Instrument used: Illumina HiSeq 2500. TCRdb trimmed the raw reads at Q25, called clones with MiXCR and kept productive beta chains. Rows are unified per CDR3 protein, each entry keeping the most common DNA and genes. Counted in this sample were 110,000 to 150,000 distinct CDR3 sequences; about 7% of them appeared once. 0.55% to 0.7% of the sample belongs to the ten largest clones. This sample's treatment or condition label indicates: live attenuated yellow fever vaccine strain. The sample in question was CD4+ T cells sorted from PBMCs, obtained 10 days after the yellow fever booster vaccination. These receptors came from a man aged 25 to 40 who received the YFV17D yellow fever vaccine.

This sequence joins TRBV7-6 and TRBJ2-6; TRBD1 might be the D (6 bases). V lost 3 bases and J lost 1, with 19 bases in between. Germline loops: CDR1 SGHVS, CDR2 FNYEAQ. The CDR3 spans 19 residues. CDR3 protein: CASSLNRVALGSGANVLTF. CDR3 coding DNA: TGTGCCAGCAGCTTGAACAGGGTGGCCCTTGGGTCTGGGGCCAACGTCCTGACTTTC.

As to this clonotype: A single base separates this from a much larger clone, so it may be a read error. The genes are TRBV5-1 and TRBJ1-2, with 10 bases aligning to TRBD1. The CDR3 contains 17 residues. The V gene's germline CDR1 is SGHRS and CDR2 YFSETQ. CDR3 amino acids: CASSSRDRGSANYSYTF. The CDR3 nucleotides read TGCGCCAGCAGCTCCCGGGACAGGGGTTCGGCTAACTATAGCTACACCTTC.

At least ten counts were recorded for this clonotype. The V call is TRBV7-3, the J call TRBJ2-1; 10 bases agree with TRBD1. The CDR3 consists of 16 residues. Germline values: CDR1 SGHTA, CDR2 FQGTGA. Losses at the gene ends were 3 bases for V and 7 bases for J; bases not matched to a gene: 9. The CDR3 is CASSFNRQGALNEQFF. CDR3 sequence (DNA): TGTGCCAGCAGCTTTAATCGACAGGGGGCCTTGAATGAGCAGTTCTTC.

This clonotype came up a few times. The rearrangement uses TRBV19 and TRBJ2-1, with D unresolved. The germline gives CDR1 LNHDA, CDR2 SQIVND (reference sequence). The CDR3 is 14 amino acids. The germline V and J ends were trimmed by 7 bases and 7 bases, with 17 bases remaining between them. CDR3 sequence reads: CASTTTLGVNEQFF. Written as DNA, the CDR3 is TGTGCCAGTACCACAACCCTTGGGGTGAATGAGCAGTTCTTC.

Only a few counts were recorded for this clonotype. The chain is built from TRBV18 and TRBJ2-3; TRBD2 agrees at 12 bases. CDR3 length equals 18 residues. Germline loops: CDR1 KGHSH, CDR2 LQKENI. V was pared by 2 bases and J by 2 bases, with 8 bases of the junction left unmatched. The CDR3 spells CASSPNERTSGITDTQYF. The CDR3 DNA sequence: TGTGCCAGCTCACCAAACGAGCGGACTAGCGGGATCACAGATACGCAGTATTTT. The full variable domain, in which reference TRBV18 and TRBJ2-3 provide the parts outside the CDR3, is NAGVMQNPRHLVRRRGQEARLRCSPMKGHSHVYWYRQLPEEGLKFMVYLQKENIIDESGMPKERFSAEFPKEGPSILRIQQVVRGDSAAYFCASSPNERTSGITDTQYFGPGTRLTVL.

The table lists this clonotype with many counts. The chain joins TRBV20-1 to TRBJ2-7, with 8 bases aligning to TRBD1. Germline V gene lookup returns CDR1 DFQATT and CDR2 SNEGSKA (reference sequence). V lost 6 bases to trimming and J lost 2 bases; unmatched junction nucleotides: 6. The CDR3 extends over 13 amino acids. The CDR3 region has the DNA TGCAGTGCCAGGACAGGGTCGGCCTACGAGCAGTACTTC. It specifies CSARTGSAYEQYF.

This clonotype was counted ten times or more. This rearrangement joins TRBV3-1 to TRBJ2-5; D is undetermined. CDR3 length equals 14 residues. Trimming left V 4 bases short and J 5 bases short, with 14 bases between. Germline CDR1 reads LGHDT; CDR2 reads YNNKEL (reference sequence). CDR3 in DNA: TGTGCCAGCAGCCCTCGGACCTCACCGGAGACCCAGTACTTC. This encodes CASSPRTSPETQYF.

This clonotype was detected ten times or more. The genes are TRBV19 and TRBJ2-1; 7 bases line up with TRBD1. The CDR3 is 15 residues long. Germline V gene lookup returns CDR1 LNHDA and CDR2 SQIVND (reference sequence). With 9 bases clipped from V and 4 bases from J, the junction kept 12 bases outside the gene matches. CDR3: CASILPGQLYNEQFF. DNA for the CDR3: TGTGCCAGCATACTTCCGGGACAGCTTTACAATGAGCAGTTCTTC.

The table lists this clonotype with a few counts. The rearrangement joins TRBV6-5 to TRBJ2-2; D is unresolved. CDR3 length: 12 residues. The V and J ends lost 2 bases and 6 bases respectively, with 4 bases between them. From germline, CDR1 is MNHEY and CDR2 SVGAGI. The CDR3 sequence: CASSYISGELFF. CDR3 nucleotide sequence: TGTGCCAGCAGTTACATCTCCGGGGAGCTGTTTTTT.

At least ten counts were recorded for this clonotype. The chain has TRBV7-9 and TRBJ1-6; no clear D. Germline V CDR1 and CDR2: SEHNR, FQNEAQ (reference sequence). The CDR3 length is 14 residues. V lost 3 bases and J lost 10, with 13 bases in between. The CDR3 DNA reads as TGTGCCAGCAGCTTTGGCGGGGTAGGGTCACCCCTCCACTTT. Its translation: CASSFGGVGSPLHF.

The chain combines TRBV7-8 with TRBJ2-7; D is possibly TRBD2 (5 bases). This CDR3 contains 16 residues. Per the germline V gene, CDR1 is SGHVS and CDR2 is FQNEAQ. V was trimmed by 4 bases and J by 3 bases, leaving 19 bases between them. The CDR3 reads CASSSLPLVSYYEQYF. The CDR3, as DNA: TGTGCCAGCAGCTCACTGCCACTAGTTTCTTACTACGAGCAGTACTTC. The full variable domain, rest sourced from reference TRBV7-8 and TRBJ2-7, is GAGVSQSPRYKVAKRGQDVALRCDPISGHVSLFWYQQALGQGPEFLTYFQNEAQLDKSGLPSDRFFAERPEGSVSTLKIQRTQQEDSAVYLCASSSLPLVSYYEQYFGPGTRLTVT.

At least ten counts were recorded for this clonotype. This sequence joins TRBV6-1 and TRBJ2-5; D not certain. The CDR3 loop spans 14 amino acids. Germline V gene sequence: CDR1 MNHNS, CDR2 SASEGT. Trimming removed 5 bases at V and 5 bases at J, with 15 bases between. DNA for the CDR3: TGTGCCAGCAGTCCCCTCGCTGAGGTGGAGACCCAGTACTTC. Translated: CASSPLAEVETQYF.

This clonotype was counted many times. This chain joins TRBV7-2 and TRBJ2-3; D is unclear. This CDR3 contains 13 residues. V was shortened by 5 bases and J by 4 bases, with 10 bases between the two germline ends. CDR1 and CDR2 from the germline V gene are SGHTA and FQGNSA. CDR3 amino acids: CASSLSRSDTQYF. CDR3 sequence (DNA): TGTGCCAGCAGCCTATCTAGGTCAGATACGCAGTATTTT.

The sample holds a few counts of this clonotype. This chain uses TRBV20-1 with TRBJ2-7; D may correspond to TRBD1 or TRBD2 (5 bases each). Germline CDR1 and CDR2: DFQATT and SNEGSKA (reference sequence). The CDR3 consists of 12 residues. V was clipped by 5 bases and J by 2 bases, with 10 bases between them. CDR3 nucleotide sequence: TGCAGTGCTGGGGACGGGACCTACGAGCAGTACTTC. This gives the protein CSAGDGTYEQYF.

This clonotype was recorded many times. J is TRBJ2-5 and V is TRBV7-8, with 8 bases fitting TRBD2. This CDR3 spans 18 amino acids. V was clipped by 1 base and J by 7 bases; unmatched bases: 17. Germline CDR1 and CDR2: SGHVS and FQNEAQ. The CDR3 sequence: CASSLVYPGTRRAVTQYF. The CDR3 DNA reads TGTGCCAGCAGCTTAGTTTACCCAGGGACTAGGAGGGCGGTGACCCAGTACTTC.